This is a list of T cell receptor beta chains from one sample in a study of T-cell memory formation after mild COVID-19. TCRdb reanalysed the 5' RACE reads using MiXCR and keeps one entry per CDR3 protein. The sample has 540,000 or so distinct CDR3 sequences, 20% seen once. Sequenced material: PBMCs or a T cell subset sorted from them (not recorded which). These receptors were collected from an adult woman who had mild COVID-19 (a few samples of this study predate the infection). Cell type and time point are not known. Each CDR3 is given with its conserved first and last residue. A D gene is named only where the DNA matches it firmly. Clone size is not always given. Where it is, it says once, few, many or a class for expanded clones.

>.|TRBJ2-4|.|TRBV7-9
TGTGCCAGCAGCTTCCGACAGCCGGGGGAAAACATTCAGTACTTC
CASSFRQPGENIQYF
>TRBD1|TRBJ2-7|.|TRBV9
TGTGCCAGCAGCGTAGGCCCCACAGGGGGTCTCTACGAGCAGTACTTC
CASSVGPTGGLYEQYF
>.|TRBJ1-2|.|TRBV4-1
TGCGCCAGCAGCCAAGTAGTGGGGGGCAGGTCTAACTATGGCTACACCTTC
CASSQVVGGRSNYGYTF
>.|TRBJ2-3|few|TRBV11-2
TGTGCCAGCAGCTTAGAGAGCGGCTCGCCAGGTTTTTATTTT
CASSLESGSPGFYF
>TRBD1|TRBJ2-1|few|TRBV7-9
TGTGCCAGCAGACCTGGACAGGGGGGTAATGAGCAGTTCTTC
CASRPGQGGNEQFF
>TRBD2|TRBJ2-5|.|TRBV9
TGTGCCAGCAGCGTAGGACTAGCGGGGGAACAAGAGACCCAGTACTTC
CASSVGLAGEQETQYF
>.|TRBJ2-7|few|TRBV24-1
TGTGCCACCAGTGCATCGACCCCAAGTCGGTCCCTGCGGCAGTACTTC
CATSASTPSRSLRQYF
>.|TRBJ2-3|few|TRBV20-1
TGCAGTGCTAGTGACTACACAGATACGCAGTATTTT
CSASDYTDTQYF
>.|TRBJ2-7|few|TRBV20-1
TGCAGTGCTAGCCTTTGGGGCTCCACGAGCTCCTACGAGCAGTACTTC
CSASLWGSTSSYEQYF
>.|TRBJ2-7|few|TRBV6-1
TGTGCCAGCAGTGAAGCGAAAGGTGGAAGTACCTACGAGCAGTACTTC
CASSEAKGGSTYEQYF